This TCR beta chain was obtained from a study of T cells after yellow fever vaccination (dated by TCRdb to the late 2010s). Concerning the study at large: The SMART-Seq v4 Ultra Low Input RNA kit was used to prepare libraries from fractions with low cell numbers. To track T-cell clones before and after primary and booster YFV17D yellow fever vaccination, bulk TCR alpha and beta repertoires were sequenced longitudinally. Two healthy male donors, one aged 18 to 30 and one aged 30 to 40 years, made up the cohort. Blood was collected at multiple timepoints before and after primary and secondary immunization, and bulk PBMC replicates and cell subsets were isolated.

The treatment or condition label corresponds to: live attenuated yellow fever vaccine strain. At each blood-draw timepoint, two biological replicates of bulk PBMCs were collected. PBMCs were isolated from peripheral blood using a standard Ficoll-Paque protocol. RNA was extracted with TriZol from bulk PBMCs, CD4 and CD8 fractions, and dextramer-positive and dextramer-negative fractions. Synthesis of TCR cDNA relied on 5'RACE template switching, a step that introduced a universal primer site along with unique molecular identifiers. Priming of cDNA synthesis was performed from both the TCR alpha and TCR beta constant segments. Library amplification involved two PCR steps, and the second step added sample barcodes and sequencing adapters. Sequencing of the libraries was done on either Illumina HiSeq 2500 (2x100 bp) or NovaSeq (2x150 bp). On the study's bioinformatics: MIGEC handled demultiplexing of reads and collapsing into UMI consensus sequences, while MiXCR performed V(D)J alignment. Clonotypes responding to the vaccine were identified with edgeR on replicate PBMC samples, with the criteria of FDR below 0.01 and a log2 fold change above 5 up to day 15. CD4 or CD8 identity was assigned to each bulk clonotype according to whether the clonotype was present at higher abundance in the sequenced CD4 repertoire or the sequenced CD8 repertoire. The public reads were quality trimmed at Q25 with fastp and then assembled into clones with MiXCR by TCRdb, keeping productive beta chains. Entries that share a CDR3 protein sequence are merged under the most common genes and DNA. TCRdb, not the authors, supplied the V and J calls. Here the sample has hundreds of thousands of distinct CDR3 sequences; approximately 15% occur a single time. The top ten constitute more than 12% of the sample.

Overall results and qualifications from the work: Because abundant contaminating clonotypes from the bulk population could be contained in FACS-sorted repertoires, computational filtering was required. Compared with the primary T-cell response, the secondary T-cell response was faster but weaker, reaching its peak on day 5 rather than on day 15. Because the study included only a couple of donors, the extent to which the findings can be generalized is limited. A small share of clonotypes occurred in both CD4 and CD8 compartments, likely arising from convergent recombination. After the booster, most clones that had expanded after primary vaccination were detected again (about 97% of CD4 and around nine tenths of CD8), suggesting broad maintenance of memory.

The V end loses 4 bases and the J end loses 0 bases, and a stretch of 19 bases separates them. Counted from cysteine to phenylalanine, this CDR3 has 18 amino acids. Left in the record is the CDR3 DNA by itself, 54 bases read in frame from the first base. CDR1 is given as LGHNA and CDR2 as YSLEER, both from the germline V gene. About this clonotype itself: What this receptor recognizes is not known. Per-base qualities were not stored, and no clone one base away is much larger.

The sequencing used PBMCs, collected on the day of the yellow fever booster vaccination. The chain is made from TRBV4-3 and TRBJ2-1; TRBD1 might be the D gene, on 5 matching bases. The sequence came from a man aged 30 to 39 who received the YFV17D yellow fever vaccine. CDR3 reads: CASSPKVFRAASYNEQFF. The DNA reads TGCGCCAGCAGCCCTAAAGTCTTCAGGGCGGCCTCCTACAATGAGCAGTTCTTC.